These 17 T cell receptor beta chains were all obtained from the same sample, sequenced in a study of CD8+ T cells in alopecia areata. Sequencing used cDNA as its template, made by extracting RNA and reverse transcribing it. Data came from immunoSEQ multiplex PCR; TCRdb stores just in-frame clones and leaves some out. The data contain a few hundred thousand clones, about 68% of them singletons. This specimen consisted of CD4+ T cells sorted from blood, obtained at week 0. Every receptor here comes from a human donor with alopecia areata.

This chain connects TRBV29-1 to TRBJ2-1, with D possibly being TRBD1 (7 bases). This CDR3 contains 13 residues. Trimming removed 3 bases from V and 8 bases from J, with 14 bases in between. Per germline, CDR1 SQVTM and CDR2 ANQGSEA. Here the CDR3 reads CSVEGGGGDEQFF. The CDR3 DNA reads as TGCAGCGTTGAGGGCGGAGGGGGCGATGAGCAGTTCTTC.

The V and J genes are TRBV29-1 and TRBJ1-1, with D tentatively TRBD1 (6 bases). CDR1 and CDR2 from the germline V gene are SQVTM and ANQGSEA. The CDR3 runs to 13 residues. Trimming pared 5 bases from V and 5 bases from J, leaving 15 bases between. The CDR3 region has the DNA TGCAGCGTTCAGGGGTCGGAGGTGACTGAAGCTTTCTTT. Translated, it gives CSVQGSEVTEAFF.

The V call is TRBV2, the J call TRBJ2-7, with D possibly TRBD1 on 6 matching bases. This CDR3 contains 12 residues. Germline assignment: CDR1 SNHLY and CDR2 FYNNEI. The V gene lost 7 bases and the J gene lost 7 bases, with 14 bases spanning the gap. The CDR3 nucleotides are TGTGCCAGCAATGGACAGATTGCAGAGCAGTACTTC. As protein: CASNGQIAEQYF.

This clone has only one observation. V and J are TRBV4-1 and TRBJ2-7; no firm D call. Trimming stripped 0 bases from V and 6 bases from J, with 6 bases between. Germline V gives CDR1 MGHRA, CDR2 YSYEKL. The length of the CDR3 is 12 residues. CDR3: CASSQDPREQYF. CDR3 DNA: TGCGCCAGCAGCCAAGATCCTCGCGAGCAGTACTTC.

DNA of the CDR3: TGTGCCTGCGCCCGGGACAGGGAGTCCCCTGGGGCCAACGTCCTGACTTTC. Translating it yields CACARDRESPGANVLTF. The chain joins TRBV30 to TRBJ2-6; TRBD1 agrees at 9 bases. This CDR3 has 17 residues. V gave up 6 bases and J gave up 2 bases; unmatched junction bases: 11. From germline, CDR1 is GTSNPN and CDR2 SVGIG (reference sequence).

The J gene is TRBJ2-3, the V gene TRBV10-3; 12 positions agree with TRBD2. V was pared by 2 bases and J by 3 bases, with 3 bases of the junction left unmatched. CDR3 length: 16 amino acids. Germline V CDR1 and CDR2: ENHRY, SYGVKD. The DNA of the CDR3 is TGTGCCATCAGTGAGGGACTAGCGGGGATTACAGATACGCAGTATTTT. Translation: CAISEGLAGITDTQYF.

The CDR3 loop reads CASSPPGARSYGYTF. CDR3 nucleotide sequence: TGTGCCAGCAGTCCTCCCGGGGCCAGGTCCTATGGCTACACCTTC. This chain connects TRBV6-6 to TRBJ1-2; D is possibly TRBD1 (5 bases). Germline V CDR1 and CDR2: MNHNY, SVGAGI (reference sequence). This CDR3 is 15 amino acids long. V lost 5 bases and J 4 bases, leaving 17 bases between the germline ends.

V and J are TRBV4-1 and TRBJ2-1; the match to TRBD2 covers 13 bases. CDR3 length: 18 amino acids. Trimming took 4 bases from V and 3 from J; bases not matched to a gene: 9. Germline CDR1 reads MGHRA; CDR2 reads YSYEKL. CDR3 bases: TGCGCCAGCAGCCCTACGACTAGCGGGGGGCGACTCTACAATGAGCAGTTCTTC. The encoded protein is CASSPTTSGGRLYNEQFF.

The rearrangement uses TRBV30 and TRBJ2-3; tentatively, D is TRBD2 (6 bases). Germline loops: CDR1 GTSNPN, CDR2 SVGIG (reference sequence). Between the trimmed V and J ends, which lost 3 bases and 7 bases, there was a span of 8 bases. The CDR3 has 11 amino acids. The CDR3 sequence: CAWSGLNTQYF. CDR3 coding DNA: TGTGCCTGGAGCGGACTAAATACGCAGTATTTT.

The CDR3 protein is CASSSQVIAGLSSGANVLTF. The CDR3 DNA is TGCGCCAGCAGCTCCCAAGTGATCGCAGGACTTAGCTCTGGGGCCAACGTCCTGACTTTC. V usage is TRBV5-1 and J usage is TRBJ2-6; tentatively, D is TRBD2 (5 bases). The ends were cut back, 3 bases at V and 0 bases at J, with 22 bases in the middle. Germline CDR1 is SGHRS and CDR2 is YFSETQ. This CDR3 is 20 amino acids long.

V and J are TRBV29-1 and TRBJ2-7, with TRBD1 matching over 8 bases. Germline values: CDR1 SQVTM, CDR2 ANQGSEA. The trim removed 6 bases at V and 3 bases at J, leaving 7 bases unmatched. CDR3 length: 13 residues. Here the CDR3 DNA reads TGCAGCGTCGCGACAGGGGTTAGCTACGAGCAGTACTTC. It specifies CSVATGVSYEQYF.

This clone was observed a handful of times. This chain uses TRBV29-1 with TRBJ1-1; 8 positions agree with TRBD1. CDR1 and CDR2 from the germline V gene are SQVTM and ANQGSEA. J was trimmed by 2 bases and V by 7 bases; bases with no gene match: 6. This CDR3 is 13 amino acids long. The CDR3 sequence: CSALTGVNTEAFF. CDR3 bases: TGCAGCGCCCTGACAGGGGTTAACACTGAAGCTTTCTTT.

The chain has TRBV7-2 and TRBJ2-3; 11 bases map to TRBD1. Trimming at V came to 6 bases and at J to 3 bases, leaving 5 bases not matched to a gene. This CDR3 has 15 amino acids. The germline CDR1 and CDR2 sequences are SGHTA and FQGNSA. In DNA, the CDR3 is TGTGCCAGCAGACCCGGGACAGGGGGTACAGATACGCAGTATTTT. This gives the protein CASRPGTGGTDTQYF. The variable domain in full, with the rest retrieved from reference TRBV7-2 and TRBJ2-3, is GAGVSQSPSNKVTEKGKDVELRCDPISGHTALYWYRQSLGQGLEFLIYFQGNSAPDKSGLPSDRFSAERTGGSVSTLTIQRTQQEDSAVYLCASRPGTGGTDTQYFGPGTRLTVL.

This clone was counted once. The CDR3 protein is CAWERGTDTQYF. In DNA, the CDR3 is TGTGCCTGGGAGCGGGGCACAGATACGCAGTATTTT. V gene TRBV30 combines with J gene TRBJ2-3, with D perhaps TRBD2 (6 bases). Trimming stripped 5 bases from V and 1 base from J, with 7 bases between. From germline, CDR1 is GTSNPN and CDR2 SVGIG (reference sequence). The CDR3 has 12 amino acids.

The J gene is TRBJ1-5, the V gene TRBV30; D is uncertain. The CDR3 totals 14 residues. Germline assignment: CDR1 GTSNPN and CDR2 SVGIG (reference sequence). With 4 bases removed from V and 5 bases from J, the gap between germline ends came to 15 bases. The CDR3 here is CAWTARGNYQPQHF. In DNA form, the CDR3 reads TGTGCCTGGACAGCACGGGGAAACTATCAGCCCCAGCATTTT.

In this sample, this clone turned up once. The chain couples TRBV30 to TRBJ1-1; the D is unclear. This CDR3 has 11 residues. CDR1 is GTSNPN, CDR2 SVGIG, per germline (reference sequence). V was shortened by 8 bases and J by 0 bases, with 7 bases between the two germline ends. The CDR3 loop is CAGSVNTEAFF. CDR3 nucleotides: TGTGCCGGTTCCGTGAACACTGAAGCTTTCTTT.

This clone came up many times. This chain connects TRBV14 to TRBJ2-2; unclear D gene. The CDR3 contains 14 residues. The V end lost 4 bases, the J end lost 1 base, and 7 bases lay between the germline ends. The germline V gene encodes CDR1 SGHDN and CDR2 FVKESK. CDR3 in DNA: TGTGCCAGCAGCCCCCCGAAGAACACCGGGGAGCTGTTTTTT. The encoded protein is CASSPPKNTGELFF.